This TCR beta chain was profiled in a study of T cell responses to AZD1222 COVID-19 vaccine. V lost 7 bases to trimming and J lost 7 bases; unmatched junction nucleotides: 16. This CDR3 has 16 residues. CDR1 is SGHTA, CDR2 FQGNSA, per germline. Produced via immunoSEQ multiplex PCR; TCRdb's table is partial and in-frame only. The sample holds 150,000 or so clones; roughly 92% are singletons and the top ten take less than 4.5%. This TCR was sampled from an adult in good health. The chain couples TRBV7-2 to TRBJ1-2, with TRBD1 matching 9 bases. The sequenced sample was peripheral blood, obtained on day 0 of AZD1222 vaccination. The CDR3, as DNA: TGTGCCAGCACACTAGGGCCTGACAGGGGGGGTTTTGGCTACACCTTC. Amino acids: CASTLGPDRGGFGYTF.